The 10 T cell receptor beta chains in this list originate from one sample, sequenced in a study of metastatic and nonmetastatic thyroid tumors. MiXCR reprocessed the PCR reads for TCRdb. The data contain 30,000 to 35,000 clones, about a sixth of them singletons. There were no patients who had received any treatment before thyroid surgery. The sequencing sample was made of blood. The receptors shown here come from a female donor with papillary thyroid cancer or a benign thyroid nodule (not recorded which). Some clones in this sample may be carry-over from other donors' samples.

The table lists this clone with many counts. The genes are TRBV18 and TRBJ2-1, with D maybe TRBD1 (7 bases). The CDR3 runs 15 residues. CDR1 KGHSH and CDR2 LQKENI come from the germline V gene. V was trimmed by 2 bases and J by 8 bases, leaving 16 bases between them. The CDR3 DNA follows: TGTGCCAGCTCACCAAGACAGGGACTCGGGGATGAGCAGTTCTTC. As protein: CASSPRQGLGDEQFF.

This clone appeared many times. The chain combines TRBV6-1 with TRBJ2-1; 9 bases map to TRBD2. The trim removed 7 bases at V and 5 bases at J, leaving 12 bases unmatched. This CDR3 has 16 residues. In germline, CDR1 is MNHNS, CDR2 SASEGT. Here the CDR3 reads CASKPLLAGGNNEQFF. The CDR3 nucleotides are TGTGCCAGCAAACCTCTACTGGCGGGAGGGAACAATGAGCAGTTCTTC.

This clone was recorded many times. This chain connects TRBV12-3 or TRBV12-4 to TRBJ1-4; 10 bases align to TRBD1. CDR3 size: 14 residues. Trimming cost V 5 bases and J 7 bases; bases outside gene matches: 4. The chain's CDR3 is CASSIRQGAEKLFF. CDR3 sequence (DNA): TGTGCCAGCAGTATTCGACAGGGGGCTGAAAAACTGTTTTTT.

At least ten counts were recorded for this clone. The rearrangement joins TRBV7-1 to TRBJ2-2; 12 positions match TRBD2. TRBV7-1 is filed as an ORF, its function uncertain. The length of the CDR3 is 20 residues. V shed 3 bases and J 1 base; nucleotides not matched to a gene: 12. DNA of the CDR3: TGTGCCAGCAGCTCCCTGGTACTAGCGGGAGGCTCGAGGAACACCGGGGAGCTGTTTTTT. It encodes CASSSLVLAGGSRNTGELFF.

This clone has a count of ten or more. The CDR3 nucleotides read TGTGCCAGCAGTTTTCGCCGGACTAGCGGGAGTAGCTACGAGCAGTACTTC. Encoded protein: CASSFRRTSGSSYEQYF. This rearrangement joins TRBV27 to TRBJ2-7; 13 bases map to TRBD2. Looked up from germline, CDR1 is MNHEY and CDR2 is SMNVEV (reference sequence). The trim removed 3 bases at V and 3 bases at J, leaving 8 bases unmatched. The CDR3 contains 17 residues.

This clone was detected ten times or more. This chain links TRBV28 with TRBJ2-3; weak D call: TRBD2 (5 bases). The ends were cut back, 3 bases at V and 4 bases at J, with 11 bases in the middle. CDR1 is MDHEN, CDR2 SYDVKM, per germline. This CDR3 has 14 residues. The CDR3 DNA is TGTGCCAGCAGTTTGTGGGAGCCCCCAGATACGCAGTATTTT. This codes for CASSLWEPPDTQYF.

This clone was detected a few times. The chain uses TRBV19 and TRBJ2-7; possible D gene TRBD2, 5 bases. Germline values: CDR1 LNHDA, CDR2 SQIVND (reference sequence). The CDR3 loop spans 14 amino acids. V lost 5 bases and J 2 bases, leaving 13 bases between the germline ends. DNA of the CDR3: TGTGCCAGTAGTCCCAAGGGAGTCCCCTACGAGCAGTACTTC. It encodes CASSPKGVPYEQYF.

In this sample, this clone turned up many times. The chain uses TRBV20-1 and TRBJ2-3; D might be TRBD2 (5 bases). Germline CDR1 and CDR2: DFQATT and SNEGSKA (reference sequence). The CDR3 totals 14 residues. V lost 3 bases and J lost 2, with 12 bases in between. CDR3 in amino acids: CSASSGAYTDTQYF. Here the CDR3 DNA reads TGCAGTGCTAGCAGCGGAGCCTACACAGATACGCAGTATTTT.

There are many counts of this clone. This chain uses TRBV25-1 with TRBJ2-1; a possible D gene is TRBD2 (5 bases). CDR1 is MGHDK, CDR2 SYGVNS, per germline. The CDR3 runs to 14 residues. V dropped 8 bases and J dropped 3 bases, with 14 bases sitting between them. The CDR3 loop is CASLGIGGYNEQFF. CDR3 nucleotides: TGTGCCAGCCTCGGGATAGGCGGCTACAATGAGCAGTTCTTC.

This clone was counted at least ten times. The chain joins TRBV27 to TRBJ2-1, with 11 positions matching TRBD2. The trim removed 5 bases at V and 8 bases at J, leaving 2 bases unmatched. This CDR3 region has 13 residues. CDR1 MNHEY and CDR2 SMNVEV come from the germline V gene (reference sequence). The CDR3 nucleotides read TGTGCCAGCAGTCAACTAGCGGGAGATGAGCAGTTCTTC. This encodes CASSQLAGDEQFF.